Each of the 31 T cell receptor beta chains below was sequenced from the same sample in a study of T cell therapy after organ transplantation. The table came from immunoSEQ multiplex PCR; TCRdb's copy has only in-frame clones and leaves some out. The top ten clones hold 25% to 35% of a sample with thousands of clones, about 74% of them seen once. Specified time point: 20-29 weeks after completion of therapy. Antigen specificity for these receptors is unknown. The sample consisted of CD8+ T cells from blood, taken after autologous CMV-specific T cell therapy. The receptors come from a human patient who had received a solid organ transplant and had CMV disease. The graft donor may account for some of the T cells.

This clone has only one observation. The gene calls are TRBV5-4 and TRBJ2-7; weak D call: TRBD1 (6 bases). Germline CDR1 and CDR2: SGHNT and YYREEE (reference sequence). The CDR3 runs to 14 residues. Trimming took 0 bases from V and 6 from J, leaving 13 bases between them. CDR3 sequence (DNA): TGTGCCAGCAGCTTGGCCTTTGGCAGGGGCGAGCAGTACTTC. As protein: CASSLAFGRGEQYF.

The genes are TRBV5-6 and TRBJ2-7; D possibly uses TRBD1 or TRBD2 (5 bases each). The germline V and J ends were trimmed by 1 base and 5 bases, with 10 bases remaining between them. Germline CDR1 SGHDT, CDR2 YYEEEE. The CDR3 is 13 residues long. The CDR3 is CASSLWGTDEQYF. The CDR3 nucleotides are TGTGCCAGCAGCTTGTGGGGGACCGACGAGCAGTACTTC. The full variable domain, in which reference TRBV5-6 and TRBJ2-7 provide the parts outside the CDR3, is DAGVTQSPTHLIKTRGQQVTLRCSPKSGHDTVSWYQQALGQGPQFIFQYYEEEERQRGNFPDRFSGHQFPNYSSELNVNALLLGDSALYLCASSLWGTDEQYFGPGTRLTVT.

This clone was detected a few times. V and J are TRBV7-8 and TRBJ2-7; D unclear. Germline V gene lookup returns CDR1 SGHVS and CDR2 FQNEAQ. This CDR3 spans 14 amino acids. The V gene lost 5 bases and the J gene lost 2 bases, with 13 bases spanning the gap. CDR3 residues: CASSQLGSTYEQYF. In nucleotides, the CDR3 is TGTGCCAGCAGCCAGCTGGGGTCCACCTACGAGCAGTACTTC.

The V gene is TRBV9, the J gene TRBJ2-2; 8 bases line up with TRBD1. CDR3 size: 17 residues. The germline V gene encodes CDR1 SGDLS and CDR2 YYNGEE. V shed 4 bases and J 6 bases; nucleotides not matched to a gene: 14. The CDR3 sequence: CASSLRIGTGPAGELFF. The CDR3 nucleotides read TGTGCCAGCAGCCTCAGAATCGGGACAGGTCCGGCCGGGGAGCTGTTTTTT.

The rearrangement uses TRBV19 and TRBJ2-7; 10 nucleotides match TRBD2. The CDR3 totals 15 residues. Germline CDR1 reads LNHDA; CDR2 reads SQIVND (reference sequence). J was trimmed by 4 bases and V by 3 bases; bases with no gene match: 6. The CDR3 region has the DNA TGTGCCAGTAGTATGGGGGGACTAGCGATATACGAGCAGTACTTC. It translates to CASSMGGLAIYEQYF.

The chain combines TRBV28 with TRBJ1-1, with 8 bases lining up with TRBD1. Trimming removed 6 bases from V and 6 bases from J; junction bases left unmatched: 9. Germline values: CDR1 MDHEN, CDR2 SYDVKM. The CDR3 is 14 residues long. CDR3 sequence: CASRMDRVYPEAFF. The CDR3 DNA is TGTGCCAGCAGGATGGACAGGGTTTACCCTGAAGCTTTCTTT.

The CDR3 DNA reads as TGTGCCAGCAGCCCAGCGACTTCCCTCCAGGAGCAGTACTTC. Amino acid sequence: CASSPATSLQEQYF. This chain joins TRBV11-2 and TRBJ2-7; D unclear. Germline lookup yields CDR1 SGHAT and CDR2 FQNNGV. The germline V and J ends were trimmed by 5 bases and 7 bases, with 18 bases remaining between them. The CDR3 totals 14 residues.

The chain combines TRBV19 with TRBJ2-5; possibly TRBD2 for D (6 bases). V shed 2 bases and J shed 3 bases, with 10 bases lying between them. This CDR3 comprises 14 residues. CDR1 LNHDA and CDR2 SQIVND come from the germline V gene (reference sequence). CDR3 in amino acids: CASSILGSEETQYF. The DNA of the CDR3 is TGTGCCAGTAGTATACTCGGGAGTGAAGAGACCCAGTACTTC.

The V gene is TRBV2, the J gene TRBJ2-2; 12 nucleotides match TRBD2. The ends lost 5 bases at V and 4 bases at J; junction bases unmatched: 5. Looked up from germline, CDR1 is SNHLY and CDR2 is FYNNEI. There are 16 residues in the CDR3. The CDR3 sequence is CASSPTSGGFTGELFF. CDR3 coding DNA: TGTGCCAGCAGTCCGACTAGCGGGGGCTTCACCGGGGAGCTGTTTTTT.

J is TRBJ1-4 and V is TRBV9; D is perhaps TRBD1 (6 bases). Germline V gene lookup returns CDR1 SGDLS and CDR2 YYNGEE. The ends were cut back, 4 bases at V and 8 bases at J, with 12 bases in the middle. The CDR3 is 13 residues long. CDR3 bases: TGTGCCAGCAGCCCCGGGGGCGGAGAAAAACTGTTTTTT. Translated: CASSPGGGEKLFF.

V is TRBV28 and J is TRBJ1-2, with 11 bases fitting TRBD1. V trimming: 5 bases; J trimming: 0 bases; junction bases outside the gene matches: 8. The CDR3 totals 17 residues. CDR1 and CDR2 (germline): MDHEN, SYDVKM. DNA for the CDR3: TGTGCCAGCAGTATTGGACAGGGGGCGAGGGCTAACTATGGCTACACCTTC. Its translation is CASSIGQGARANYGYTF.

V usage is TRBV28 and J usage is TRBJ2-2, with no clear D. CDR1 and CDR2 (germline): MDHEN, SYDVKM. The CDR3 length is 13 residues. Trimming took 5 bases from V and 1 from J, leaving 5 bases between them. CDR3 sequence (DNA): TGTGCCAGCAGTCCCGTGAACACCGGGGAGCTGTTTTTT. Residues: CASSPVNTGELFF.

The rearrangement uses TRBV6-5 and TRBJ2-7; 10 nucleotides match TRBD2. The CDR3 is 15 amino acids. Germline V gene sequence: CDR1 MNHEY, CDR2 SVGAGI. V shed 2 bases, J shed 3 bases, and the junction held 4 bases outside the gene matches. CDR3: CASSYGLAGVYEQYF. The CDR3 DNA is TGTGCCAGCAGTTACGGGCTAGCGGGAGTCTACGAGCAGTACTTC.

This chain joins TRBV7-2 and TRBJ2-7; 7 bases line up with TRBD2. The CDR3 loop spans 14 amino acids. Germline values: CDR1 SGHTA, CDR2 FQGNSA. V lost 1 base, J lost 2 bases, and 2 bases stayed unmatched. DNA of the CDR3: TGTGCCAGCAGCTTAGGTCGGGGGGCCTACGAGCAGTACTTC. It is translated as CASSLGRGAYEQYF.

The chain combines TRBV5-6 with TRBJ2-7; TRBD2 is a possible D gene (6 bases). The germline V and J ends were trimmed by 2 bases and 1 base, with 13 bases remaining between them. CDR3 length equals 15 residues. CDR1 is SGHDT and CDR2 is YYEEEE in the germline V gene. The CDR3 nucleotides are TGTGCCAGCAGCTTCGGTTCTCGGGAGTCCTACGAGCAGTACTTC. This codes for CASSFGSRESYEQYF.

Sample share makes this clone large (0.1 to 1%). The V call is TRBV7-9, the J call TRBJ1-2; D is unclear. This CDR3 is built from 13 residues. V lost 2 bases and J 4 bases, leaving 8 bases between the germline ends. The germline gives CDR1 SEHNR, CDR2 FQNEAQ (reference sequence). CDR3: CASSLLGFYGYTF. In nucleotides, the CDR3 is TGTGCCAGCAGCTTATTGGGGTTCTATGGCTACACCTTC.

The chain employs TRBV13 and TRBJ2-6; no clear D. This CDR3 has 14 residues. Germline assignment: CDR1 PRHDT and CDR2 FYEKMQ (reference sequence). Trimming left V 5 bases short and J 2 bases short, with 7 bases between. The CDR3 is CASSPGTGANVLTF. Written as DNA, the CDR3 is TGTGCCAGCAGCCCAGGCACTGGGGCCAACGTCCTGACTTTC.

By sample fraction, this clone is medium-sized. V usage is TRBV5-6 and J usage is TRBJ2-1; 7 positions agree with TRBD2. CDR1 and CDR2 from the germline V gene are SGHDT and YYEEEE. The length of the CDR3 is 16 residues. V was clipped by 0 bases and J by 4 bases; unmatched bases: 7. In DNA form, the CDR3 reads TGTGCCAGCAGCTTGGCGTGGGAGGGCCAATACAATGAGCAGTTCTTC. Protein: CASSLAWEGQYNEQFF.

This chain connects TRBV9 to TRBJ1-5, with a possible D match to TRBD1 (5 bases). The length of the CDR3 is 15 residues. Germline values: CDR1 SGDLS, CDR2 YYNGEE. Trimming removed 4 bases from V and 6 bases from J, with 17 bases in between. This chain's CDR3 is CASSQVPGNGQPQHF. The CDR3 DNA reads TGTGCCAGCAGCCAAGTGCCAGGGAATGGTCAGCCCCAGCATTTT.

V and J are TRBV9 and TRBJ2-5; 7 nucleotides match TRBD2. Trimming removed 3 bases from V and 1 base from J; junction bases left unmatched: 6. This CDR3 is 15 amino acids long. The germline gives CDR1 SGDLS, CDR2 YYNGEE. The CDR3 bases are TGTGCCAGCAGCGCGGCCGGGACTATCCAAGAGACCCAGTACTTC. It encodes CASSAAGTIQETQYF.

V is TRBV27 and J is TRBJ1-1; no firm D call. The CDR3 covers 15 residues. V was clipped by 7 bases and J by 2 bases, with 17 bases between them. Germline CDR1 MNHEY, CDR2 SMNVEV (reference sequence). CDR3: CASIPLDRINTEAFF. CDR3 DNA: TGTGCCAGCATCCCCCTCGACCGGATAAACACTGAAGCTTTCTTT.

This rearrangement joins TRBV7-6 to TRBJ2-7; 13 nucleotides align to TRBD2. The germline CDR1 and CDR2 sequences are SGHVS and FNYEAQ. The CDR3 has 15 amino acids. The V gene end was trimmed by 5 bases and the J gene end by 6 bases; junction bases not matched to a gene: 7. This CDR3 reads CASSPGLAGVLEQYF. The CDR3 DNA sequence: TGTGCCAGCAGCCCCGGACTAGCGGGAGTCCTCGAGCAGTACTTC. The full variable domain, its missing parts supplied by reference TRBV7-6 and TRBJ2-7, is GAGVSQSPRYKVTKRGQDVALRCDPISGHVSLYWYRQALGQGPEFLTYFNYEAQQDKSGLPNDRFSAERPEGSISTLTIQRTEQRDSAMYRCASSPGLAGVLEQYFGPGTRLTVT.

The chain joins TRBV6-5 to TRBJ2-1; no definite D call. The V end lost 0 bases, the J end lost 5 bases, and 8 bases lay between the germline ends. Germline loops: CDR1 MNHEY, CDR2 SVGAGI. The CDR3 has 14 residues. The CDR3 reads CASSYSPRNNEQFF. The CDR3 DNA reads as TGTGCCAGCAGTTACTCGCCTAGGAACAATGAGCAGTTCTTC.

This clone was seen more than once but under ten times. V usage is TRBV28 and J usage is TRBJ1-5; D ambiguous. V lost 2 bases to trimming and J lost 3 bases, with 11 bases between them. The CDR3 length is 15 residues. The V gene's germline CDR1 is MDHEN and CDR2 SYDVKM. In nucleotides, the CDR3 is TGTGCCAGCAGTTTAATTGTGGCCTCCAATCAGCCCCAGCATTTT. Translating gives CASSLIVASNQPQHF.

The rearrangement uses TRBV28 and TRBJ2-3; no clear D gene. The V and J ends lost 2 bases and 0 bases respectively, with 9 bases between them. CDR3 length: 15 amino acids. Germline values: CDR1 MDHEN, CDR2 SYDVKM. CDR3 protein: CASSLRAGSTDTQYF. The CDR3 nucleotides are TGTGCCAGCAGTTTACGGGCAGGAAGCACAGATACGCAGTATTTT. Using reference TRBV28 and TRBJ2-3 for the parts outside the CDR3, the full variable domain is DVKVTQSSRYLVKRTGEKVFLECVQDMDHENMFWYRQDPGLGLRLIYFSYDVKMKEKGDIPEGYSVSREKKERFSLILESASTNQTSMYLCASSLRAGSTDTQYFGPGTRLTVL.

Details on this clone: A junction end diverges from the germline sequence, so it may reflect a read error. The chain combines TRBV10-1 with TRBJ2-7; D may be TRBD1 (5 bases). The germline V gene encodes CDR1 WNHNN and CDR2 SYGVQD (reference sequence). CDR3 length: 9 residues. In DNA form, the CDR3 reads TGCGCCAGCAGTGGGCAGGGCCACTTC. Encoded protein: CASSGQGHF.

As to this clone: At the DNA level, this CDR3 is encoded by other sequences in the same sample as well. The chain carries TRBV28 and TRBJ1-5; 8 bases line up with TRBD1. The CDR3 covers 14 residues. V shed 6 bases and J 4 bases; nucleotides not matched to a gene: 5. Germline CDR1 reads MDHEN; CDR2 reads SYDVKM. The CDR3 reads CASSTTGVNQPQHF. The CDR3 DNA reads as TGTGCCAGCAGCACGACAGGGGTAAATCAGCCCCAGCATTTT. Supplemented by reference TRBV28 and TRBJ1-5, the full variable domain reads DVKVTQSSRYLVKRTGEKVFLECVQDMDHENMFWYRQDPGLGLRLIYFSYDVKMKEKGDIPEGYSVSREKKERFSLILESASTNQTSMYLCASSTTGVNQPQHFGDGTRLSIL.

A few counts support this clone. This chain uses TRBV4-1 with TRBJ1-1; 7 positions agree with TRBD1. CDR1 and CDR2 (germline): MGHRA, YSYEKL. The V and J ends lost 1 base and 8 bases, in that order; junction bases with no gene match: 4. There are 13 residues in the CDR3. CDR3 residues: CASSQGQGDEAFF. CDR3 sequence (DNA): TGCGCCAGCAGCCAAGGGCAGGGGGACGAAGCTTTCTTT.

The rearrangement links TRBV27 to TRBJ2-2, with D hard to call. Germline V gene sequence: CDR1 MNHEY, CDR2 SMNVEV (reference sequence). Trimming removed 7 bases at V and 1 base at J, with 13 bases between. The CDR3 runs 15 residues. The CDR3 region has the DNA TGTGCCAGCACCTCTCTGTGGCAGAACACCGGGGAGCTGTTTTTT. Protein sequence: CASTSLWQNTGELFF.

V usage is TRBV28 and J usage is TRBJ2-1; TRBD2 agrees at 7 bases. The germline V gene has CDR1 MDHEN and CDR2 SYDVKM. The CDR3 extends over 15 amino acids. With 5 bases clipped from V and 2 bases from J, the junction kept 6 bases outside the gene matches. CDR3 DNA: TGTGCCAGCAGTCCCCTAGCGGAGACCTACAATGAGCAGTTCTTC. This translates into CASSPLAETYNEQFF.

V and J are TRBV19 and TRBJ2-2, with TRBD2 as a possible D gene (5 bases). V was pared by 6 bases and J by 4 bases, with 24 bases between. Germline V CDR1 and CDR2: LNHDA, SQIVND (reference sequence). The CDR3 extends over 18 amino acids. CDR3 bases: TGTGCCAGTAGCACAACCCACCCCCTAGCAAGCGGCACCGGGGAGCTGTTTTTT. It encodes CASSTTHPLASGTGELFF.